The 9 T cell receptor beta chains below come from one sample, sequenced in a study of graft-versus-host responses after intestinal transplantation (dated by TCRdb to 2020 to 2023). Their antigens remain unidentified. The sample's time point label, in plain terms: cells obtained before transplantation from donor or recipient. Library generation was performed with the immunoSEQ multiplex PCR assay. Drawn from immuneACCESS, this table holds only the in-frame rearrangements with V and J called that TCRdb kept. Clones are partly lost; checked studies trace under half to an unresolved V gene and leave the rest unexplained. The sample data list tens of thousands of clones, and 70% to 90% of these were observed just once. Around 2.7% of the sample comes from the top ten. The specimen comprised unstimulated CD8+ T cells sorted from spleen or lymph node cells, sampled before intestinal transplant. These TCRs come from a human donor who received an intestinal transplant.

The chain joins TRBV19 to TRBJ1-5; TRBD1 might be the D (5 bases). The length of the CDR3 is 15 residues. Trimming took 1 base from V and 2 from J, leaving 9 bases between them. Germline values: CDR1 LNHDA, CDR2 SQIVND (reference sequence). The CDR3 DNA follows: TGTGCCAGTAGTATAGGGGGCAGGGGCAATCAGCCCCAGCATTTT. As protein: CASSIGGRGNQPQHF.

The rearrangement uses TRBV6-5 and TRBJ2-3; D possibly corresponds to TRBD1 (6 bases). V was clipped by 3 bases and J by 9 bases, with 22 bases between them. The CDR3 covers 16 residues. CDR1 and CDR2 (germline): MNHEY, SVGAGI. CDR3 region: CASSYPAGTSVDTQYF. The CDR3 region has the DNA TGTGCCAGCAGTTATCCGGCCGGGACATCAGTCGACACGCAGTATTTT.

The chain joins TRBV15 to TRBJ2-7; perhaps TRBD1 as D (5 bases). CDR3 size: 13 residues. Germline V CDR1 and CDR2: LNHNV, YYDKDF (reference sequence). The V end was cut by 2 bases, the J end by 2 bases, with 7 bases between. DNA for the CDR3: TGTGCCACCAGCAGACAGGGCACCTACGAGCAGTACTTC. This translates into CATSRQGTYEQYF. Full variable domain (rest looked up from reference TRBV15 and TRBJ2-7): DAMVIQNPRYQVTQFGKPVTLSCSQTLNHNVMYWYQQKSSQAPKLLFHYYDKDFNNEADTPDNFQSRRPNTSFCFLDIRSPGLGDTAMYLCATSRQGTYEQYFGPGTRLTVT.

This clone appeared a few times. The V call is TRBV7-9, the J call TRBJ1-2, with 8 bases aligning to TRBD1. Germline V gives CDR1 SEHNR, CDR2 FQNEAQ (reference sequence). The CDR3 consists of 14 residues. V was clipped by 5 bases and J by 6 bases; unmatched bases: 8. As DNA, the CDR3 is TGTGCCAGCAGCGGACGACAGGGGTGGGATGGCTACACCTTC. Its translation is CASSGRQGWDGYTF.

The V gene is TRBV6-5, the J gene TRBJ2-7; D may be TRBD2 (6 bases). V was shortened by 10 bases and J by 2 bases, with 15 bases between the two germline ends. The length of the CDR3 is 13 residues. Germline CDR1 reads MNHEY; CDR2 reads SVGAGI. CDR3 region: CATALAVAYEQYF. CDR3 in DNA: TGTGCCACTGCACTAGCTGTTGCCTACGAGCAGTACTTC.

The rearrangement links TRBV15 to TRBJ2-1; a weak D match, TRBD1 (5 bases). The germline CDR1 and CDR2 sequences are LNHNV and YYDKDF (reference sequence). The CDR3 runs to 13 residues. Trimming took 5 bases from V and 6 from J, leaving 11 bases between them. CDR3 residues: CATSSGRANEQFF. For the CDR3, the DNA is TGTGCCACCAGCTCCGGCAGGGCCAATGAGCAGTTCTTC.

V and J are TRBV29-1 and TRBJ2-7; TRBD2 is a possible D gene (7 bases). The length of the CDR3 is 12 residues. Germline values: CDR1 SQVTM, CDR2 ANQGSEA. Trimming took off 6 bases at V and 7 bases at J, with 16 bases between the two ends. CDR3 in amino acids: CSVLGGAGEQYF. The CDR3 DNA reads as TGCAGCGTCCTGGGGGGGGCAGGGGAGCAGTACTTC.

J is TRBJ2-1 and V is TRBV28, with D possibly TRBD1 on 6 matching bases. Germline CDR1 MDHEN, CDR2 SYDVKM. The CDR3 is 13 residues long. V was shortened by 10 bases and J by 8 bases, with 18 bases between the two germline ends. The CDR3 nucleotides are TGTGCCACCGACAGGCGACCGGGCTATGAGCAGTTCTTC. Translation: CATDRRPGYEQFF. The full variable domain, completed using reference TRBV28 and TRBJ2-1, is DVKVTQSSRYLVKRTGEKVFLECVQDMDHENMFWYRQDPGLGLRLIYFSYDVKMKEKGDIPEGYSVSREKKERFSLILESASTNQTSMYLCATDRRPGYEQFFGPGTRLTVL.

This chain uses TRBV2 with TRBJ2-7; 7 nucleotides match TRBD1. This CDR3 is 16 amino acids long. V shed 1 base and J 4 bases; nucleotides not matched to a gene: 10. The germline gives CDR1 SNHLY, CDR2 FYNNEI. CDR3 protein: CASSEGRPGTVYEQYF. CDR3 nucleotides: TGTGCCAGCAGTGAAGGGAGGCCCGGGACAGTATACGAGCAGTACTTC.